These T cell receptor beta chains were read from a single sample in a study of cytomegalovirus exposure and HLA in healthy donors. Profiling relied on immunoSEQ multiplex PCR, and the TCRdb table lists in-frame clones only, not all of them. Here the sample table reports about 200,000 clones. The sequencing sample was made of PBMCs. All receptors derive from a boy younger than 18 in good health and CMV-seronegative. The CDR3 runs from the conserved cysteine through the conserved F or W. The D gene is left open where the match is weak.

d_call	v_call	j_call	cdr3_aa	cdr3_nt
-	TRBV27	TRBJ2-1	CASSTQRTGNEQFF	TGTGCCAGCAGTACTCAAAGGACGGGGAATGAGCAGTTCTTC
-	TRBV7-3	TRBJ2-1	CASALQGNNEQFF	TGTGCCAGCGCTCTCCAGGGAAACAATGAGCAGTTCTTC
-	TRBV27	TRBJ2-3	CASSRTVRDTQYF	TGTGCCAGCAGTCGTACGGTGAGAGATACGCAGTATTTT
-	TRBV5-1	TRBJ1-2	CASSLYRGGYGYTF	TGCGCCAGCAGCTTGTATCGGGGTGGCTATGGCTATACCTTC
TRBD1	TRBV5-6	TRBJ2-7	CASSWDRESSYEQYF	TGTGCCAGCAGCTGGGACAGGGAGAGCTCCTACGAGCAGTACTTC
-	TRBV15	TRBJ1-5	CATRGRRGLGPQHF	TGTGCCACCAGAGGTCGACGGGGTCTAGGGCCCCAGCATTTT
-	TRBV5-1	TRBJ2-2	CASSLTGVNTGELFF	TGCGCCAGCAGCCTGACAGGAGTGAACACCGGGGAGCTGTTTTTT
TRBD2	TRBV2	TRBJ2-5	CASSARRGEYF	TGTGCCAGCAGTGCCAGGCGGGGGGAGTACTTC
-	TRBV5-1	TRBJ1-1	CASAHPGTEAFF	TGCGCCAGCGCCCATCCGGGAACTGAAGCTTTCTTT
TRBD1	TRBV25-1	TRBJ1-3	CASGTGAGNTIYF	TGTGCCAGCGGGACAGGGGCTGGAAACACCATATATTTT
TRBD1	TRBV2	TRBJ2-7	CASREPPGQGLEQYF	TGTGCCAGCAGGGAACCGCCGGGACAGGGACTCGAGCAGTACTTC
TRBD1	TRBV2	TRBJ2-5	CASSRDRSEETQYF	TGTGCCAGCAGCCGGGACAGGAGCGAAGAGACCCAGTACTTC
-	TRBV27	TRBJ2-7	CASSLGSGGTRYEQYF	TGTGCCAGCAGTTTAGGTAGCGGCGGGACCCGCTACGAGCAGTACTTC
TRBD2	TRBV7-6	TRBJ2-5	CASSHSGGQETQYF	TGTGCCAGCAGCCATAGCGGGGGCCAAGAGACCCAGTACTTC
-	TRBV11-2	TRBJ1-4	CASSSVDVLREKLFF	TGTGCCAGCAGCTCAGTAGACGTGCTGCGGGAAAAACTGTTTTTT
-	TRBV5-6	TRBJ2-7	CASSLMATGTFYEQYF	TGTGCCAGCAGTCTGATGGCGACAGGCACATTCTACGAGCAGTACTTC
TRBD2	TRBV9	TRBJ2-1	CASSPEGAGGTPLPEEQFF	TGTGCCAGCAGCCCCGAGGGTGCGGGGGGTACCCCCCTTCCGGAGGAGCAGTTCTTC
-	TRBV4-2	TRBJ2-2	CASSDGGMNTGELFF	TGTGCCAGCAGCGACGGGGGTATGAACACCGGGGAGCTGTTTTTT
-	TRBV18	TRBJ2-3	CASSPSTDTQYF	TGTGCCAGCTCTCCTAGCACAGATACGCAGTATTTT
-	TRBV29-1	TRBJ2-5	CSVEQSRGETQYF	TGCAGCGTTGAGCAGTCCCGGGGGGAGACCCAGTACTTC
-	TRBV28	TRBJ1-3	CASSLGGSGNTIYF	TGTGCCAGCAGTTTGGGGGGCTCTGGAAACACCATATATTTT
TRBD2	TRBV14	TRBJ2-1	CASSQDHVAGGPNEQFF	TGTGCCAGCAGCCAAGATCATGTCGCGGGGGGGCCCAATGAGCAGTTCTTC
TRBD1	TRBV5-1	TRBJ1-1	CASSFSDRGHTEAFF	TGCGCCAGCAGCTTCTCTGACAGGGGACACACTGAAGCTTTCTTT
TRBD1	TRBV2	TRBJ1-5	CASSEQGAGNQPQHF	TGTGCCAGCAGTGAACAGGGGGCTGGCAATCAGCCCCAGCATTTT
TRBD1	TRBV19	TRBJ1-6	CASSIGSGQLMGSPLHF	TGTGCCAGTAGTATAGGGTCGGGACAGCTTATGGGTTCACCCCTCCACTTT
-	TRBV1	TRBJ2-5	CTSSVRLGWGETQYF	TGCACCAGCAGCGTACGACTAGGATGGGGAGAGACCCAGTACTTC
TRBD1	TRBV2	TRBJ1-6	CASPAKQGGNSPLHF	TGTGCCAGCCCCGCCAAACAGGGGGGAAATTCACCCCTCCACTTT
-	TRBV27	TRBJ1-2	CASSLSAGSILMGGYTF	TGTGCCAGCAGTTTATCGGCAGGGTCGATCTTGATGGGTGGCTACACCTTC
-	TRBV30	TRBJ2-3	CAWNSGDTQYF	TGTGCCTGGAACTCGGGAGATACGCAGTATTTT
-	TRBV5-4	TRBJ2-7	CASSLAHRVDEQYF	TGTGCCAGCAGCTTGGCCCACAGGGTTGACGAGCAGTACTTC
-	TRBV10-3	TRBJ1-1	CAISDGGAPEAFF	TGTGCCATCAGTGATGGGGGGGCGCCTGAAGCTTTCTTT
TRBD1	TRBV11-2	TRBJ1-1	CASSLGSWDSDTEAFF	TGTGCCAGCAGCTTAGGGTCTTGGGACAGCGACACTGAAGCTTTCTTT
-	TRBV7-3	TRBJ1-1	CASSLTGGVTEAFF	TGTGCCAGCAGCTTAACAGGGGGAGTCACTGAAGCTTTCTTT
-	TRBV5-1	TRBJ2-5	CASSPGVGAQETQYF	TGCGCCAGCAGCCCAGGGGTAGGGGCCCAAGAGACCCAGTACTTC
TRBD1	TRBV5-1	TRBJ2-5	CASSHGQGSETQYF	TGCGCCAGCAGCCACGGACAGGGGTCCGAGACCCAGTACTTC
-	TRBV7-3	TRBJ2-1	CASSLRGPLGGSYNEQFF	TGTGCCAGCAGCTTAAGGGGCCCTCTGGGAGGCTCCTACAATGAGCAGTTCTTC
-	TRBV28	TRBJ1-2	CASAPGTPNYGYTF	TGTGCCAGCGCTCCGGGAACGCCTAACTATGGCTACACCTTC
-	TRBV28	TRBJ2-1	CASRSLAWNEQFF	TGTGCCAGCCGTTCCCTAGCATGGAATGAGCAGTTCTTC
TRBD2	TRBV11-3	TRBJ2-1	CASSLLPSGANEQFF	TGTGCCAGCAGCTTACTGCCTAGCGGGGCCAATGAGCAGTTCTTC
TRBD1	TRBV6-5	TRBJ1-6	CASSLTGANSPLHF	TGTGCCAGCAGTCTAACAGGGGCTAATTCACCCCTCCACTTT
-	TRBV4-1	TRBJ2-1	CASSLTDRDSNVVSSYNEQFF	TGCGCCAGCAGCCTGACCGACCGGGACTCCAACGTAGTCAGCTCCTACAATGAGCAGTTCTTC
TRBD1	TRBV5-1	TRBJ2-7	CASSLAGQGEYEQYF	TGCGCCAGCAGCTTGGCCGGGCAGGGGGAGTACGAGCAGTACTTC
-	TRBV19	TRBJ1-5	CASSIGGVDQPQHF	TGTGCCAGTAGTATAGGGGGGGTCGATCAGCCCCAGCATTTT
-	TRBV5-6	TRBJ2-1	CASSLALNEQFF	TGTGCCAGCAGCTTGGCCCTCAATGAGCAGTTCTTC
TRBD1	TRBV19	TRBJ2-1	CASSIRTGTGKSYNEQFF	TGTGCCAGTAGTATCCGAACCGGGACAGGTAAATCCTACAATGAGCAGTTCTTC
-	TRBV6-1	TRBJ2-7	CASSEVVGGLYEQYF	TGTGCCAGCAGTGAAGTTGTGGGGGGACTCTACGAGCAGTACTTC
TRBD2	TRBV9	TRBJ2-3	CASSVGSGATDTQYF	TGTGCCAGCAGCGTAGGTAGCGGGGCCACAGATACGCAGTATTTT
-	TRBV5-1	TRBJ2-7	CASSLGQGTSNQYF	TGCGCCAGCAGCTTGGGGCAGGGTACGTCGAATCAGTACTTC